These T cell receptor beta chains were read from a single sample in a study of blood T cell repertoires in COVID-19. Sequencing was performed with immunoSEQ multiplex PCR; in TCRdb, only in-frame clones are kept and a portion is missing. In the table there are about 320,000 clones, approximately 86% of which are singletons. The sequencing input was PBMCs or T cells enriched from blood (not recorded which). The receptors here all came from a woman aged 18-35 years who had recovered from COVID-19. CDR3s include the opening cysteine and the closing phenylalanine or tryptophan. Fields, in order: clone size, V gene, D gene, J gene, CDR3 DNA, CDR3 protein. D genes are given only for firm matches. Expanded clones are given a class, and other clones once, few, many or no size at all.

NA,TRBV6-2/TRBV6-3,NA,TRBJ2-2,TGTGCCAGCAGTTACGTGGGGGCGGGCACCGGGGAGCTGTTTTTT,CASSYVGAGTGELFF
few,TRBV3-1/TRBV3-2,TRBD1,TRBJ1-2,TGTGCCAGCAGCTCGGGACAGGGAATTAGCTACACCTTC,CASSSGQGISYTF
NA,TRBV4-3,NA,TRBJ2-1,TGCGCCAGCAGCCCACATACTAGTGTTGGGGTTGTGGGAGAGCAGTTCTTC,CASSPHTSVGVVGEQFF
once,TRBV7-2,NA,TRBJ2-7,TGTGCCAGCAGCTTAGCGTCCCAGGGGGGCTACGAGCAGTACTTC,CASSLASQGGYEQYF
NA,TRBV4-1,TRBD2,TRBJ2-7,TGCGCCAGCAGCCAAGAGACTAGCGGGGTCTACGAGCAGTACTTC,CASSQETSGVYEQYF
few,TRBV20-1,TRBD1,TRBJ1-6,TGCAGTGCTAGTGCGTACGGGACAGAAAATTCACCCCTCCACTTT,CSASAYGTENSPLHF
NA,TRBV18,NA,TRBJ1-2,TGTGCCAGCTCACCGGGCGGGGGGGAAGTGGATGGCTACACCTTC,CASSPGGGEVDGYTF
NA,TRBV3-1/TRBV3-2,TRBD1,TRBJ1-1,TGTGCCAGCAGCCAAGACTCAGGGGGCGTTTTGAACACTGAAGCTTTCTTT,CASSQDSGGVLNTEAFF
NA,TRBV9,TRBD2,TRBJ2-3,TGTGCCAGCAGCCCCTCTCCTTGGAGCGGGGGGACTAATACGCAGTATTTT,CASSPSPWSGGTNTQYF
NA,TRBV9,NA,TRBJ1-5,TGTGCCAGCAGCTTCCGCCGGGAGGCTGATCAGCCCCAGCATTTT,CASSFRREADQPQHF
many,TRBV28,NA,TRBJ2-7,TGTGCCAGCAGTCGCACAGGGTATGGGTCCTACGAGCAGTACTTC,CASSRTGYGSYEQYF
NA,TRBV9,NA,TRBJ1-1,TGTGCCAGCAGCGTAGCGAGGACGGGGGGCACTGAAGCTTTCTTT,CASSVARTGGTEAFF
NA,TRBV7-2,TRBD2,TRBJ2-3,TGTGCCAGCAGCTTGGTAGCGGGGGGCACAGATACGCAGTATTTT,CASSLVAGGTDTQYF
NA,TRBV29-1,NA,TRBJ1-2,TGCAGCGTCCAACAGACAGTCAACTATGGCTACACCTTC,CSVQQTVNYGYTF
once,TRBV4-1,NA,TRBJ2-7,TGCGCCAGCAGGCAAACAGGGTCCTACGAGCAGTACTTC,CASRQTGSYEQYF
NA,TRBV9,NA,TRBJ2-1,TGTGCCAGCAGCGCTGGAGACGAGCAGTTCTTC,CASSAGDEQFF
NA,TRBV19,TRBD1,TRBJ2-2,TGTGCCAGTAGACCAACGGACAGGGGAGGCACCGGGGAGCTGTTTTTT,CASRPTDRGGTGELFF
NA,TRBV27,TRBD2,TRBJ2-7,TGTGCCAGCACCTCTAGGACTAGCGGGAGGCCCCACGAGCAGTACTTC,CASTSRTSGRPHEQYF
NA,TRBV10-3,TRBD1,TRBJ1-1,TGTGCCGCCAGGACAGGGGGCGCAGGGGGGACTGAAGCTTTCTTT,CAARTGGAGGTEAFF
few,TRBV7-3,NA,TRBJ2-2,TGTGCCAGCAGCTTGGGGCGGGATGGAACCGGGGAGCTGTTTTTT,CASSLGRDGTGELFF
NA,TRBV7-3,TRBD2,TRBJ2-2,TGTGCCAGCAGCTTAACGAGGACTAGCAACACCGGGGAGCTGTTTTTT,CASSLTRTSNTGELFF
NA,TRBV29-1,NA,TRBJ2-3,TGCAGCGTCCAGGTCGCCGGAACAGATACGCAGTATTTT,CSVQVAGTDTQYF
NA,TRBV29-1,TRBD1,TRBJ1-1,TGCAGCGTTGAAGATCGGACAGGGGTTTACACTGAAGCTTTCTTT,CSVEDRTGVYTEAFF
few,TRBV5-1,NA,TRBJ2-2,TGCGCCAGCAGCTGGGGTTCGGGCAGGGTTACCGGGGAGCTGTTTTTT,CASSWGSGRVTGELFF
NA,TRBV7-3,TRBD2,TRBJ2-3,TGTGCCAGCAGCTTATATGGTAGTCGCGGGGGGGCCAGCACAGATACGCAGTATTTT,CASSLYGSRGGASTDTQYF
NA,TRBV21-1,NA,TRBJ1-4,TGTGCCAGCAGCAAAGGGGTAGGGGGCTGTGAAAAACTGTTTTTT,CASSKGVGGCEKLFF
NA,TRBV28,TRBD1,TRBJ1-4,TGTGCCAGCAGTCCCTGGTCGGGGACAGGGATCCCCTCGGGCGAAAAACTGTTTTTT,CASSPWSGTGIPSGEKLFF
NA,TRBV18,TRBD1,TRBJ1-6,TGTGCCAGCTCACCAGGAGGGGGCGATTCACCCCTCCACTTT,CASSPGGGDSPLHF
NA,TRBV4-1,NA,TRBJ1-2,TGCGCCAGCAGCCACCCCGACAGGTGGATGGGTGGCTACACCTTC,CASSHPDRWMGGYTF
few,TRBV29-1,NA,TRBJ1-2,TGCAGCGTTAGAAGCGAGAACTATGGCTACACCTTC,CSVRSENYGYTF
few,TRBV9,NA,TRBJ1-4,TGTGCCAGCAGCGTAGCGGGCGGGGCTAATGAAAAACTGTTTTTT,CASSVAGGANEKLFF
NA,TRBV30,TRBD1,TRBJ1-2,TGTGCCTGGAGTGTAAGGACAGGGATTAACTATGGCTACACCTTC,CAWSVRTGINYGYTF
NA,TRBV28,TRBD2,TRBJ2-5,TGTGCCAGCAGCCCCGGAGAGCGGACTAGCGGTCCCCGGGAGACCCAGTACTTC,CASSPGERTSGPRETQYF
NA,TRBV6-8,TRBD2,TRBJ2-1,TGTGCCAGCAGCTCAACTGTCCGGACTAGACCGAACAATGAGCAGTTCTTC,CASSSTVRTRPNNEQFF
NA,TRBV19,TRBD1,TRBJ2-1,TGTGCCAGTAGTCTCACCTGGGCGGACAGGCCCTCCTACAATGAGCAGTTCTTC,CASSLTWADRPSYNEQFF
NA,TRBV6-1,TRBD1,TRBJ2-7,TGTGCCAGCAGTGGAGGGTGGAGCGGGACAGGGGGCACCTACGAGCAGTACTTC,CASSGGWSGTGGTYEQYF
NA,TRBV9,NA,TRBJ2-7,TGTGCCAGCAGCGCCCAAGTCGGGATGGGCTACGAGCAGTACTTC,CASSAQVGMGYEQYF
NA,TRBV11-3,TRBD2,TRBJ2-2,TGTGCCAGCAGCAAACTAGCGGGGGGGCCCGGGGAGCTGTTTTTT,CASSKLAGGPGELFF
NA,TRBV7-9,TRBD1,TRBJ1-1,TGTGCCAGCAGCTTAGGGACAGGGGCCAATGAAGCTTTCTTT,CASSLGTGANEAFF
NA,TRBV4-1,NA,TRBJ1-1,TGCGCCAGCAGCCAAGATTGGGGCGCGAACACTGAAGCTTTCTTT,CASSQDWGANTEAFF
NA,TRBV5-1,NA,TRBJ2-5,TGCGCCAGCAGCCCCCTCACGGGATCACAGACCCAGTACTTC,CASSPLTGSQTQYF
few,TRBV6-5,NA,TRBJ2-5,TGTGCCAGCAGGGCCGTCCAAGAGACCCAGTACTTC,CASRAVQETQYF
once,TRBV11-2,NA,TRBJ2-7,TGTGCCAGCAGGACAGGTTACGAGCAGTACTTC,CASRTGYEQYF
NA,TRBV7-2,TRBD1,TRBJ2-1,TGTGCCAGCAGCTTCCTGACAGGGGGACCGTCCAATGAGCAGTTCTTC,CASSFLTGGPSNEQFF
NA,TRBV19,NA,TRBJ1-5,TGTGCCAGTAGCCTGGGACTCTATAGCAATCAGCCCCAGCATTTT,CASSLGLYSNQPQHF
NA,TRBV7-2,NA,TRBJ1-2,TGTGCCAGCAGCTCCAACCCCGGACAGCCCTATGGCTACACCTTC,CASSSNPGQPYGYTF